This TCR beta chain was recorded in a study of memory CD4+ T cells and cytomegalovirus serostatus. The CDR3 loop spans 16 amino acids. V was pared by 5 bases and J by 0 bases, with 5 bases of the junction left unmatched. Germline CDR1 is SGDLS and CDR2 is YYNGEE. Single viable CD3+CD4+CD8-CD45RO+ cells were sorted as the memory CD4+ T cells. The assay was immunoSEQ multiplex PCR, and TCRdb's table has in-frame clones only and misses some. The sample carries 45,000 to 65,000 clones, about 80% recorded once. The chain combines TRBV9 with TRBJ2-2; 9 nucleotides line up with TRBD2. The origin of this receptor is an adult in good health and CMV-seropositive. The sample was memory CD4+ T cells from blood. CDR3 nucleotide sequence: TGTGCCAGCAGTAAGCGGGAGGCGACGAACACCGGGGAGCTGTTTTTT. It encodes CASSKREATNTGELFF.